The following is a TCR beta chain sequence with its context. Its antigen is as yet unknown. TCRdb's table, derived via immunoSEQ multiplex PCR, lists solely in-frame clones and lacks some. Here the sample spans about 990,000 clones, more than 75% being singletons. This record belongs to a study of shared clonotypes between healthy human individuals. The study's findings and limits: Naive CD4 clonotype sharing across several donors was 4% to 5%.

Splitting the CD4+ cells yielded a CD45RA+ naive subset and a CD45RA-negative memory subset. Sequencing was done on a sample of memory CD4+ T cells from PBMCs. The subset: CD45RA-negative fraction. The receptor was isolated from a man between 18 and 35 years old in good health. Some clones in this sample may be carry-over from other donors' samples.

The CDR3 nucleotides are TGCAGCGTTGCCGAGATAGGGGGGTGGAATGAGCAGTTCTTC. Translation: CSVAEIGGWNEQFF. This chain joins TRBV29-1 and TRBJ2-1; either TRBD1 or TRBD2 may supply D (6 bases each). The germline gives CDR1 SQVTM, CDR2 ANQGSEA. Trimming removed 4 bases from V and 7 bases from J, with 17 bases in between. The CDR3 extends over 14 amino acids.